The entry below gives a single TCR beta chain sequence along with its context. The clone's antigen remains unknown. Qualities for individual bases were not recorded, and no much larger clone is one base off. The immunoSEQ Assay, a bias-controlled multiplex PCR, was used to amplify TCRbeta CDR3 regions from genomic DNA. On the authors' methods: Nucleated cell counts per sample were estimated from amplification of reference gene primers within the assay. Sequence reads were collapsed and filtered to measure the absolute abundance of every unique TCRbeta CDR3 rearrangement. For each sample, productive Simpson clonality was calculated as the square root of Simpson's diversity index across productive rearrangements. What TCRdb holds here is the immuneACCESS table cut down to in-frame rearrangements. Part of the clones is not present; checked against another copy, under half of the missing clones reflect an unresolved V gene, and the others are unexplained. The V and J calls and clone size are taken from that table; D and trimming were inferred from the DNA. This sample holds 210,000 or so clones; just under 90% were observed only once. The ten largest clones represent approximately 2.6% of the sample.

CDR1 and CDR2, per the germline V gene, are MNHEY and SVGAGI. V and J are truncated by 6 bases and 7 bases respectively, leaving an intervening sequence of 13 bases. The CDR3 goes from the cysteine to the phenylalanine over 14 residues. CDR3 DNA is the only sequence kept; it has 42 bases, read in frame from the first base. One collaborating source in Seattle enrolled patients while the patients were actively infected and followed the patients over time throughout the course of disease. The collaborating institutions used their own protocols to collect whole blood in K2EDTA tubes. Collaborator samples were shipped for TCRbeta analysis as frozen whole blood, isolated PBMCs, or DNA extracted from either sample type. The data originate from a study of blood T cell repertoires in COVID-19 (dated by TCRdb to 2019 to 2021). With respect to the entire study: The collaborator samples originated in the United States, Italy and Spain and spanned the acute and convalescent phases of COVID-19. The material from the prospective study consisted of cDNA or gDNA derived from T cells, B-cell-depleted T cells, or PBMCs. Subjects who had been exposed to COVID-19, were actively infected with it, or had recovered from it provided the deeply sampled blood TCRbeta repertoires that made up the dataset. The repertoires were released in a freely available public database intended as a resource for research on the immune response to SARS-CoV-2. Samples came from the ongoing ImmuneRACE study (first 160 participants) plus 1,254 subjects from 6 global collaborators. A de-identified subject ID, COVID-19 status, age in years and sex were almost always included in the sample metadata. Where HLA class I and class II types were available, the types were taken from metadata supplied by the sample provider, not from assay-based typing.

Points the paper makes about the study in general: The quantity of clinical and demographic metadata differed by source and by participant and was supplied without curation.

The receptor chain draws on TRBV6-5 and TRBJ1-6; the D gene is possibly TRBD1, with 5 bases matching. The specimen was peripheral blood. The sequence was collected from a man aged 25 to 45 with COVID-19, enrolled during active disease. The CDR3 reads CASRQGGENSPLHF. The DNA reads as follows: TGTGCCAGCAGGCAGGGTGGGGAAAATTCACCCCTCCACTTT.